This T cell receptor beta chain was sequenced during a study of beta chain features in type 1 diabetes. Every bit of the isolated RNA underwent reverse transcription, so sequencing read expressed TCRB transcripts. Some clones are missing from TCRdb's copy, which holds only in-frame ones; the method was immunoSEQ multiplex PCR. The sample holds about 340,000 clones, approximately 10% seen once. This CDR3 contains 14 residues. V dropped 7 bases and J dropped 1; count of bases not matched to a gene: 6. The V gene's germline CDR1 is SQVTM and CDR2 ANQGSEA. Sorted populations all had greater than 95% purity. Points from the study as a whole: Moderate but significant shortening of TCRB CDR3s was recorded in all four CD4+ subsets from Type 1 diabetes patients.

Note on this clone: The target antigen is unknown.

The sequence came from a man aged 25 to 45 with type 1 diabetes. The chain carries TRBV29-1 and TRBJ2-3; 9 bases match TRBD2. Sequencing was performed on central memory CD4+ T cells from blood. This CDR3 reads CSAKASGGTDTQYF. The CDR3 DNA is TGCAGCGCGAAGGCTAGCGGGGGCACAGATACGCAGTATTTT.